The 3 T cell receptor beta chains given below trace back to one sample, sequenced in a study of cytomegalovirus exposure and HLA in healthy donors (dated 2017 in TCRdb). Preparation of the library involved the immunoSEQ multiplex PCR assay. The multiplex PCR relied on a mix of 60 forward primers for TCR Vbeta segments and 13 reverse primers for TCR Jbeta segments. TCRdb's version of the immuneACCESS table is confined to in-frame rearrangements and falls short of the full clone set. An unresolved V gene accounts for under half of the shortfall where checked; the remainder is of unknown origin. The sample has some 190,000 clones on record, 76% of them singletons. Jointly, the top ten make up 1.5% to 2% of the sample. The source material was PBMCs. These receptors all stem from a man between 18 and 29 years old in good health and CMV-seronegative.

The sample holds a few counts of this clone. The genes are TRBV5-6 and TRBJ1-6; possible D gene TRBD1, 5 bases. Per germline, CDR1 SGHDT and CDR2 YYEEEE. Trimming removed 0 bases at V and 14 bases at J, with 12 bases between. The CDR3 totals 13 residues. CDR3 coding DNA: TGTGCCAGCAGCTTGGGACAGCTGGGGACCCTCCACTTT. Its translation: CASSLGQLGTLHF.

The genes are TRBV6-1 and TRBJ2-7, with 9 bases fitting TRBD1. CDR1 and CDR2 (germline): MNHNS, SASEGT. This CDR3 is built from 14 residues. V lost 3 bases, J lost 8 bases, and 8 bases stayed unmatched. The CDR3 DNA is TGTGCCAGCAGTGATCTCGGGACAGGGAGTCAGCAGTACTTC. Protein: CASSDLGTGSQQYF.

The V gene is TRBV2, the J gene TRBJ2-1, with 12 bases that match TRBD2. Per germline, CDR1 SNHLY and CDR2 FYNNEI. The CDR3 covers 15 residues. Trimming at V came to 6 bases and at J to 4 bases, leaving 4 bases not matched to a gene. DNA for the CDR3: TGTGCCAGCAGATTTCTAGCGGGAGGGTACAATGAGCAGTTCTTC. Translation gives CASRFLAGGYNEQFF.